Sequencing of this T cell receptor beta chain was carried out in a study of cytomegalovirus exposure and HLA in healthy donors (dated by TCRdb to about 2017). With respect to the entire study: An earlier analysis of several hundred of the donors reported roughly 270 Gb of sequence data and 117 million unique TCR beta sequences from 150 million to 200 million T cells. Approximately 310 gigabases of sequencing data and tens of millions of unique TCR sequences were included in an early release covering about 600 HLA-typed donors. Of the roughly 400 genotyped donors, 75% to 85% were placed in the genetic ancestry cluster associated with self-reported Caucasian donors. The study aimed to test whether cataloging public T cell receptors could reveal signatures of past pathogen exposure. The T cell repertoires of 666 subjects were profiled by immunosequencing and related to cytomegalovirus serostatus. A separate validation cohort of over a hundred different subjects was used in addition to the approximately 670-subject first cohort. To predict cytomegalovirus infection status, the study combined high-throughput TCR immunosequencing, statistical association of individual TCRs with disease status, and machine learning. A later analysis re-analyzed previously published TCR beta repertoires from roughly 600 donors and added high-resolution HLA genotyping to study TCR occurrence patterns. Rather than drawing on any new phenotypic data, the later analysis identified candidate immune exposures from TCR beta sequences and the way those sequences occurred across donors. An earlier analysis of nearly 600 of the donors applied high-throughput TCR beta sequencing to assess whether each TCR beta V gene segment acted as functional or pseudogenic. Alongside the repertoire data, information on donor age, sex, ethnicity and CMV serostatus was compiled. Genome-wide SNP genotypes for about 65% of the roughly 700 donors were used in a later genetic analysis, which treated that subset as a discovery cohort. All discovery cohort repertoires had been generated using a single sequencing platform. HLA typing included class I and class II loci at four-digit resolution. The number of typed donors differed by locus: about 620-640 for A, B, C, DRB1 and DQB1; 500 to 550 for DQA1; around 610 for DPA1; and around 490 for DPB1. Because of strong linkage in the cohort, roughly five DR-DQ haplotypes were treated as single units for association and clustering. Among 300 to 500 genotyped donors of the cohort, an average of approximately 220,000 unique TCR beta nucleotide sequences was sequenced per donor, of which about 19% were non-productive.

The cohort comprised 670 or so healthy bone marrow donors. All cohort members were sampled while nominally healthy, although unrecorded immune exposures were likely present. The donor was CMV seropositive and belonged to the group of over 250 seropositive cohort members. Each donor provided a peripheral blood sample, and peripheral blood mononuclear cells were used for TCR beta sequencing. Genomic DNA was extracted from the blood cell samples with the Qiagen DNeasy Blood Extraction Kit. Turning to this clone: No antigen is known for it. Base qualities are missing; no much larger clone stands one base away.

CDR1 is given as SGDLS and CDR2 as YYNGEE, both from the germline V gene. Trimmed from V: 4 bases; trimmed from J: 4 bases; junction bases lacking a gene match: 5. Including the terminal cysteine and phenylalanine, the CDR3 comprises 14 residues. The entry retains the CDR3 DNA only, 42 bases that are in frame from base 1. The study at large found these results: This cohort had only TCR beta chains sequenced, and the lack of alpha or paired-chain data limited which features could be detected. Some IMGT-functional V segments, including TRBV6-2 and TRBV6-3, could not be told apart with the 87-base-pair reads, so those segments were excluded. A further reported finding was that TCR beta sequences accurately predicted the HLA-A and HLA-B alleles for most subjects in the first cohort. Several of the top co-occurrence clusters appeared to be linked to parvovirus B19, influenza, CMV and Epstein-Barr virus, according to a later analysis. In an earlier analysis of roughly 560 of the donors, most TCR beta V segments were observed in productive rearrangements about 90% or about 30% of the time, broadly matching IMGT annotations. According to a later genetic analysis, donors in an Asian-associated ancestry cluster had fewer N-insertions in productive TCRs than the approximately 650-donor mean. The classifier was reported to diagnose cytomegalovirus status with high specificity and sensitivity in both the original cohort and the validation cohort. In vitro tests confirmed that a few of the cytomegalovirus-associated TCR beta chains recognize cytomegalovirus antigens. In a later analysis, HLA-associated TCR beta chains were found to be more clonally expanded and to have lower generation probabilities than equally common non-associated chains. Linkage disequilibrium might explain the correlated functional status among segregating V segments, but an unknown experimental factor could not be excluded. Because HLA typing was unavailable for some donors at each locus, only the typed subset was used in association tests. Most CMV-associated TCR beta chains appeared to be HLA-restricted in a later analysis, and the HLA associations seemed to be driven largely by CMV exposure. The presence/absence analyses assumed that sequencing depth was roughly uniform across donors, and that assumption may not be true. A later analysis associated 16,951 TCR beta sequences with specific HLA alleles at a false discovery rate of 0.05. Most TCR sequences were observed very rarely across donors, whereas some public TCRs were present in many individuals. According to the authors, the approach could potentially be generalized to other disease states and immunological phenotypes. Assigning TCR associations to individual alleles was difficult when HLA alleles, especially DR and DQ, strongly co-occurred. V-gene and J-gene trimming of TCR beta chains was associated with a missense DCLRE1C variant in a later genetic analysis, and the association was replicated in an independent cohort. For the cohort, immune exposure information was limited to CMV serostatus. A cluster of highly shared sequence variants was judged likely to be a technical artifact of the sequencing pipeline. Approximately 16 rarely observed V segments, including chromosome 9 orphons, were excluded from the earlier analysis of almost 600 of the donors because counts were too low. The study listed 164 TCR beta chains as associated with cytomegalovirus. A later analysis found that TCR association rates varied across HLA loci, with DRB1 alleles showing the most associated TCRs and HLA-C alleles the fewest.

To prepare the library, the immunoSEQ multiplex PCR assay was applied. For the multiplex PCR, a mixture combining 60 forward primers for TCR Vbeta segments and 13 reverse primers for TCR Jbeta segments was used. Amplification of the CDR3 region of rearranged TCR beta genes was performed with a multiplex PCR assay on genomic DNA. On the Illumina HiSeq System, the amplified TCR beta libraries were sequenced as 87-base-pair reads. Under the source paper's analysis protocol: Across the 670 or so repertoires, a later analysis counted 80 million or so unique TCR beta chains, roughly 11 million of which were shared by at least two donors. To remove PCR and sequencing errors, raw reads were error-corrected and collapsed into unique sequences using a nearest-neighbor algorithm that merged closely related sequences. To assign V, D and J gene segments, CDR3 sequences were aligned to IMGT reference sequences. Each retained sequence needed at least a six-nucleotide match to both a V gene segment and a J gene segment. A rearrangement counted as productive if the CDR3 had no stop codons and remained in frame with V and J, and every other rearrangement counted as non-productive. CDR3 was defined by IMGT convention, running from the second conserved V-encoded cysteine to the conserved J-encoded phenylalanine. The earlier analysis of about 590 of the donors excluded sequences that lacked an unambiguous match to a single V gene segment. An earlier analysis of roughly 590 of the donors called V segments functional above 56.7% productive rearrangements and segregating when the between-donor standard deviation exceeded 5%. A statistical classification framework was built for diagnosing cytomegalovirus status from the catalog of TCR beta chain sequences. V and J gene assignment, in a later analysis, came from comparing TCR nucleotide sequences with IMGT/GENE-DB human TR gene sequences. In a later analysis, CDR3 sequences and most-parsimonious VDJ recombination scenarios were assigned using the TCRdist pipeline. In a later analysis, each TCR beta chain was defined by its CDR3 amino acid sequence together with its V-gene family, and reads lacking a unique V-gene family were excluded. In a later analysis, nearly 600 highly shared, low-generation-probability nucleotide sequences were removed to address suspected cross-contamination and a sequencing artifact. For each public chain, a later analysis derived a clonal expansion index from normalized ranks of inferred template counts within each repertoire. Generation probabilities in a later analysis came from a VDJ recombination model fitted to out-of-frame rearrangements, and those results were checked against IGoR. Hypergeometric tests were used in a later analysis to score TCR-TCR, TCR-HLA and TCR-CMV co-occurrence, with a repertoire-size bias correction applied to the TCR pairs. A later analysis estimated false discovery rates by permuting HLA or CMV assignments 20 times. A later analysis grouped co-occurring TCRs with DBSCAN, adding TCRdist sequence similarity when clustering within HLA-allele-positive subsets. Co-occurrence clustering excluded repertoires with fewer than 30,000 or more than 120,000 public chains, plus five with anomalous nucleotide sharing. The immuneACCESS repertoire file appears here via TCRdb, limited to in-frame rearrangements. These files lack a portion of the clones; in checked studies, under half of the deficit traces to unresolved V genes, and the cause of the others is not known. V and J calls and clone size are copied from that table; D and trimming were computed from the DNA. Counted in this sample were some 170,000 clones; about 79% of them appeared once. The ten largest make up approximately 6% of the sample.

This receptor was taken from a man aged 35 to 55 in good health and CMV-seropositive. Rearrangement joined TRBV9 to TRBJ2-5; 9 of the junction bases match TRBD1. Sequences were obtained from PBMCs. The nucleotides read TGTGCCAGCAGCCCCGACAGGGGGGGAGAGACCCAGTACTTC. It is translated as CASSPDRGGETQYF.